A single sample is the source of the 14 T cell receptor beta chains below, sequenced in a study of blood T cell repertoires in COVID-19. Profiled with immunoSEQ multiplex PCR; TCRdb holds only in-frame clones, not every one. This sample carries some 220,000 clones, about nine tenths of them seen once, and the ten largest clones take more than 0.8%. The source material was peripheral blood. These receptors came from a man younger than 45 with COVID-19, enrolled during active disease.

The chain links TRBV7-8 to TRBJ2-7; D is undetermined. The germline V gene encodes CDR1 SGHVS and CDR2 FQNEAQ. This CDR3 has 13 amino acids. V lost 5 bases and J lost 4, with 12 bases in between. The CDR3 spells CASSRTPGYEQYF. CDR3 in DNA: TGTGCCAGCAGCCGCACGCCCGGGTACGAGCAGTACTTC. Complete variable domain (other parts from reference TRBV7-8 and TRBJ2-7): GAGVSQSPRYKVAKRGQDVALRCDPISGHVSLFWYQQALGQGPEFLTYFQNEAQLDKSGLPSDRFFAERPEGSVSTLKIQRTQQEDSAVYLCASSRTPGYEQYFGPGTRLTVT.

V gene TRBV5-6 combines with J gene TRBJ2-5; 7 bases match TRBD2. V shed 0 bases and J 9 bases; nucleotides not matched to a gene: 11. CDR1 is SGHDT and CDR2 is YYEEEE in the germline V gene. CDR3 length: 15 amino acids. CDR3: CASSLAGGGPRAQYF. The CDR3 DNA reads TGTGCCAGCAGCTTGGCGGGCGGGGGTCCACGGGCCCAGTACTTC.

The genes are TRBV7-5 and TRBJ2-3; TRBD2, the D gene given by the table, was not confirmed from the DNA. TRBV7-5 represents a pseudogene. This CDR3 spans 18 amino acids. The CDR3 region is CVRRQAGTSGGGTDTQYF. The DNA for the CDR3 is TGTGTCAGAAGACAAGCCGGGACTAGCGGGGGAGGCACAGATACGCAGTATTTT.

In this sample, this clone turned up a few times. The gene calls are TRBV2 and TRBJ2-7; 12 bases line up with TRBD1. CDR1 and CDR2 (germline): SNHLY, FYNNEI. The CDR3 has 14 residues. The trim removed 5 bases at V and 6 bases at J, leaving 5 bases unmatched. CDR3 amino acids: CASSKGQGAIEQYF. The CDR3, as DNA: TGTGCCAGCAGTAAGGGACAGGGGGCTATCGAGCAGTACTTC.

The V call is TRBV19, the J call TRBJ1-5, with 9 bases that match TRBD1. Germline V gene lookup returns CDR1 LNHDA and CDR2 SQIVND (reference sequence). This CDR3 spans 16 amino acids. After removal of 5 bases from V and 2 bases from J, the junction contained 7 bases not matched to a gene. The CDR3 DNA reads TGTGCCAGTAGTCCCGGGACAGGGATTCGCAATCAGCCCCAGCATTTT. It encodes CASSPGTGIRNQPQHF.

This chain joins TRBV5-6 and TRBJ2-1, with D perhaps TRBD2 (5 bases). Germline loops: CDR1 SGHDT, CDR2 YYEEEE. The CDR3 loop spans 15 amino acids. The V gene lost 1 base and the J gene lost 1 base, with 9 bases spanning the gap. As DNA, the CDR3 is TGTGCCAGCAGCTTGATCCCGGGGTCCTACAATGAGCAGTTCTTC. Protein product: CASSLIPGSYNEQFF.

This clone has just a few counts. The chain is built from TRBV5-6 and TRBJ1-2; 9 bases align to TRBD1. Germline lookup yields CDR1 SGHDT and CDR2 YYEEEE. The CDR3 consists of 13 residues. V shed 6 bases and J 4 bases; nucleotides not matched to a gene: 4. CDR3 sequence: CASTRDRVYGYTF. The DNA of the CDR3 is TGTGCCAGCACCCGGGACAGGGTCTATGGCTACACCTTC.

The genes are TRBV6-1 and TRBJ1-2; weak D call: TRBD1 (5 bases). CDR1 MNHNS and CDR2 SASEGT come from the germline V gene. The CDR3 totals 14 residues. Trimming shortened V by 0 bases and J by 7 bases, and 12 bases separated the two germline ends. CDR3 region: CASSEARGLTGYTF. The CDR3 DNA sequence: TGTGCCAGCAGTGAAGCCCGGGGACTAACTGGCTACACCTTC.

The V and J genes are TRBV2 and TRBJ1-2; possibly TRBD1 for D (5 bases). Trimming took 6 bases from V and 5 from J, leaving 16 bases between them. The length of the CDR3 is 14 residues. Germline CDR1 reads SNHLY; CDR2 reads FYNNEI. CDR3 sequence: CASRRTSTDYGYTF. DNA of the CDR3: TGTGCCAGCAGGAGGACATCTACTGATTATGGCTACACCTTC.

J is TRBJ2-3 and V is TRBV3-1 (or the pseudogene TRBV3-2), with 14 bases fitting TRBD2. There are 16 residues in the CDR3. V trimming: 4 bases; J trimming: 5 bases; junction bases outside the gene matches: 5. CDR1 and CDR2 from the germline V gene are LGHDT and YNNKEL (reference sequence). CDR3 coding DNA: TGTGCCAGCAGCCTCAGACTAGCGGGGGGGGGAGATACGCAGTATTTT. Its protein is CASSLRLAGGGDTQYF.

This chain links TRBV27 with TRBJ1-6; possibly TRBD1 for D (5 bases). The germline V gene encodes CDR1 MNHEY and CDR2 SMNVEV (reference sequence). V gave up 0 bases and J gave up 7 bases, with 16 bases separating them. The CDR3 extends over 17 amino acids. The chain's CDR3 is CASSLSFSHRPNSPLHF. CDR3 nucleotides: TGTGCCAGCAGTTTATCCTTTTCGCACAGGCCGAATTCACCCCTCCACTTT.

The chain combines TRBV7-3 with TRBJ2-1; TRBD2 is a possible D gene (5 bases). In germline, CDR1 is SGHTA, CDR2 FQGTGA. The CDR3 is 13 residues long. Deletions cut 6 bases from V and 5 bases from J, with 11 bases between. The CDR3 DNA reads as TGTGCCAGCAGTCCGGGGTCAGACAATGAGCAGTTCTTC. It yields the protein CASSPGSDNEQFF. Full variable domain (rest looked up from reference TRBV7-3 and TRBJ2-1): GAGVSQTPSNKVTEKGKYVELRCDPISGHTALYWYRQSLGQGPEFLIYFQGTGAADDSGLPNDRFFAVRPEGSVSTLKIQRTERGDSAVYLCASSPGSDNEQFFGPGTRLTVL.

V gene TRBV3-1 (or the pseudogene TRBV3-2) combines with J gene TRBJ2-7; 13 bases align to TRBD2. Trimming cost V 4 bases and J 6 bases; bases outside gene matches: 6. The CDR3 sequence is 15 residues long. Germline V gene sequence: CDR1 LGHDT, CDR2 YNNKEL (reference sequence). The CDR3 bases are TGTGCCAGCAGCCCAGGACTAGCGGGGGTGGGCGAGCAGTACTTC. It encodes CASSPGLAGVGEQYF.

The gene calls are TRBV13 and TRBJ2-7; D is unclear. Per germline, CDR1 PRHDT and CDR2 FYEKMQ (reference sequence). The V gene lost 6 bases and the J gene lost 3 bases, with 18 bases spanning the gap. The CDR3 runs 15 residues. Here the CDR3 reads CASRASAVDLYEQYF. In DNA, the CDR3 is TGTGCCAGCAGAGCGTCGGCAGTGGATCTCTACGAGCAGTACTTC.